The next 8 T cell receptor beta chains were all read from a single sample in a study of T cell clonality in common variable immunodeficiency. Measured with immunoSEQ multiplex PCR; TCRdb has only the in-frame clones, and not every one. This sample includes about 43,000 clones with no singletons; its ten biggest clones take up 2% to 2.5%. Specimen: peripheral blood mononuclear cells. These receptors were taken from a person aged 18 to 70 in good health.

This clone appeared many times. The CDR3 is cut off 3 residues early in the read; its end comes from the germline J gene. The V gene is TRBV19, the J gene TRBJ2-3, with 8 bases lining up with TRBD2. J was trimmed by 4 bases and V by 7 bases; bases with no gene match: 7. The CDR3 totals 14 residues. Per germline, CDR1 LNHDA and CDR2 SQIVND (reference sequence). CDR3 residues: CASTTAGVADTQYF. CDR3 DNA, as far as it was read: TGTGCCAGTACTACAGCGGGGGTCGCAGATACG.

This clone has at least ten counts. The read ends 3 residues shy of where the CDR3 ends; the end is completed using the germline J gene. The rearrangement uses TRBV11-3 and TRBJ2-3, with 7 bases fitting TRBD1. The junction had 11 bases not matched to a gene; V was cut back by 5 bases and J by 6 bases. CDR3 length: 15 residues. Germline V lookup: CDR1 SGHNT, CDR2 YENEEA. The CDR3 loop is CASSATQGQRDTQYF. Partial CDR3 DNA: TGTGCCAGCAGCGCTACCCAGGGACAGCGCGATACG.

This clone was recorded many times. The missing CDR3 end, 3 residues past where the read stops, is filled in from the germline J gene. V is TRBV18 and J is TRBJ1-5; 8 bases agree with TRBD1. This CDR3 spans 13 amino acids. The germline V gene encodes CDR1 KGHSH and CDR2 LQKENI. Germline trimming cut 6 bases from V and 4 bases from J; bases unmatched to any gene: 2. CDR3 residues: CASSTGENQPQHF. The CDR3 bases that were read are TGTGCCAGCTCGACAGGGGAAAATCAGCCC.

This clone was found many times. The DNA ends 3 residues before the CDR3 does, and the rest of the CDR3 is filled in from the germline J gene. The gene calls are TRBV10-3 and TRBJ1-2; TRBD1 matches 7 bases. CDR1 is ENHRY, CDR2 SYGVKD, per germline. Losses at the gene ends were 3 bases for V and 7 bases for J; bases not matched to a gene: 8. This CDR3 is built from 14 residues. The sequenced part of the CDR3 DNA is TGTGCCATCAGTGATGCACAGGGGATCGGTGGC. Protein: CAISDAQGIGG. The full CDR3 sequence reads CAISDAQGIGGYTF.

A remark on this clone: From the germline J gene comes the end of the CDR3, since the read stops 3 residues before it. This sequence joins TRBV2 and TRBJ2-3; 8 nucleotides align to TRBD1. The germline V gene encodes CDR1 SNHLY and CDR2 FYNNEI. J lost 2 bases, V lost 6 bases, and 7 bases had no gene match. This CDR3 is built from 15 residues. The CDR3 spells CASRGRTGHTDTQYF. Partial CDR3 DNA: TGTGCCAGCAGGGGACGGACAGGGCACACAGATACG.

A note on this clone: The read falls 3 residues short of the CDR3 end, and the missing part is taken from the germline J gene. V usage is TRBV30 and J usage is TRBJ1-2, with a weak D call TRBD1 (5 bases). The V end was cut by 0 bases, the J end by 3 bases, with 11 bases between. This CDR3 comprises 14 residues. Germline CDR1 reads GTSNPN; CDR2 reads SVGIG (reference sequence). Partial CDR3 DNA: TGTGCCTGGAGTGTGGTAGGGGCTCACTATGGC. Its translation: CAWSVVGAHYG. The entire CDR3 protein reads CAWSVVGAHYGYTF.

To note about this clone: The sequence runs out 3 residues before the end of the CDR3; the remainder is reconstructed from the germline J gene. The chain couples TRBV13 to TRBJ1-1; D is unclear. The germline CDR1 and CDR2 sequences are PRHDT and FYEKMQ (reference sequence). The V end lost 3 bases, the J end lost 0 bases, and 11 bases lay between the germline ends. This CDR3 contains 15 residues. This chain's CDR3 is CASSLGRRLNTEAFF. The CDR3 DNA, read in part, is TGTGCCAGCAGCTTGGGCAGGCGATTGAACACTGAA.

This clone was picked up many times. From the germline J gene comes the end of the CDR3, since the read stops 3 residues before it. The rearrangement uses TRBV10-3 and TRBJ1-1; 7 bases line up with TRBD1. This CDR3 contains 14 residues. V dropped 1 base and J dropped 6; count of bases not matched to a gene: 5. The germline gives CDR1 ENHRY, CDR2 SYGVKD. Incomplete CDR3 DNA: TGTGCCATCAGTGAGTTCCAGGGGGAGGCTGAA. This encodes CAISEFQGEAE. The entire CDR3 is CAISEFQGEAEAFF.